A selection of T cell receptor beta chains follows, all from one sample in a study of beta chain features in type 1 diabetes. Some clones are missing from TCRdb's copy, which holds only in-frame ones; the method was immunoSEQ multiplex PCR. In the table there are 65,000 to 100,000 clones, 25% to 35% of which are singletons. Source material: stem cell memory CD4+ T cells from blood. The source of these receptors is a woman between 18 and 29 years old in good health. The CDR3 runs from the conserved cysteine through the conserved F or W. The D gene is left open where the match is weak. For some rows the clone size is stated as once, few or many, or as a class when expanded; others skip it.

len,j_gene,d_gene,v_gene,abundance,CDR3aa,CDR3nt
15,TRBJ2-5,.,TRBV7-2,few,CASSLGGRVEETQYF,TGTGCCAGCAGCTTAGGGGGCAGGGTCGAGGAGACCCAGTACTTC
13,TRBJ2-1,.,TRBV5-1,.,CASRVASRDEQFF,TGCGCCAGCAGAGTAGCGAGCCGGGATGAGCAGTTCTTC
12,TRBJ2-3,.,TRBV2,.,CASSIRGDTQYF,TGTGCCAGCAGTATTAGGGGAGATACGCAGTATTTT
14,TRBJ1-3,.,TRBV30,few,CAWQTGNSGNTIYF,TGTGCCTGGCAGACGGGAAACTCTGGAAACACCATATATTTT
11,TRBJ2-3,.,TRBV7-6,.,CASSLDNTQYF,TGTGCCAGCAGCTTAGACAATACGCAGTATTTT
17,TRBJ2-1,TRBD2,TRBV18,.,CASSPREGTIGRNEQFF,TGTGCCAGCTCACCAAGGGAGGGAACTATCGGACGGAATGAGCAGTTCTTC
12,TRBJ2-4,.,TRBV29-1,many,CSVPRTEWAQYF,TGCAGCGTTCCCAGGACAGAGTGGGCTCAGTACTTC
13,TRBJ1-1,.,TRBV2,few,CASQRGGGTEAFF,TGTGCCAGCCAAAGGGGAGGGGGTACTGAAGCTTTCTTT
15,TRBJ2-1,TRBD1,TRBV6-5,.,CASRSGQGPFNEQFF,TGTGCCAGCAGGTCAGGACAGGGGCCGTTCAATGAGCAGTTCTTC
14,TRBJ1-4,.,TRBV5-1,.,CASSLGQGTEKLFF,TGCGCCAGCAGCTTGGGGCAGGGTACCGAAAAACTGTTTTTT
18,TRBJ2-7,TRBD1,TRBV4-1,few,CASSLYSMDRGGSYEQYF,TGCGCCAGCAGCCTTTATTCGATGGACAGGGGTGGATCCTACGAGCAGTACTTC
16,TRBJ2-1,TRBD1,TRBV4-2,few,CASSPPGTGGRDEQFF,TGTGCCAGCAGCCCTCCCGGGACAGGGGGGAGGGATGAGCAGTTCTTC
15,TRBJ1-1,.,TRBV19,few,CASSNPGVTNTEAFF,TGTGCCAGTAGTAACCCAGGGGTGACGAACACTGAAGCTTTCTTT
15,TRBJ2-7,.,TRBV7-2,.,CASSGEGGGSYEQYF,TGTGCCAGCAGTGGGGAGGGAGGGGGCTCCTACGAGCAGTACTTC
15,TRBJ1-2,TRBD1,TRBV4-2,few,CASSPTGGSLNGYTF,TGTGCCAGCAGCCCGACAGGGGGCAGCTTAAATGGCTACACCTTC
14,TRBJ2-7,.,TRBV11-3,once,CASSPQAGVDEQYF,TGTGCCAGCAGCCCTCAGGCGGGCGTCGACGAGCAGTACTTC
14,TRBJ2-7,.,TRBV2,.,CASARTGTTYEQYF,TGTGCCAGCGCCCGGACAGGGACTACCTACGAGCAGTACTTC
15,TRBJ2-1,.,TRBV7-2,few,CASSYLGGGRNEQFF,TGTGCCAGCAGCTACCTGGGGGGGGGCCGGAATGAGCAGTTCTTC
16,TRBJ2-3,.,TRBV4-1,few,CASSHLAGGNTDTQYF,TGCGCCAGCAGCCATCTTGCGGGCGGAAACACAGATACGCAGTATTTT
14,TRBJ2-7,TRBD2,TRBV13,.,CASSSTSGRDEQYF,TGTGCCAGCAGCTCAACTAGCGGGAGGGACGAGCAGTACTTC
15,TRBJ2-1,TRBD1,TRBV4-1,.,CASSQEATGVNEQFF,TGCGCCAGCAGCCAAGAAGCGACAGGGGTCAATGAGCAGTTCTTC
14,TRBJ1-4,.,TRBV21-1,.,CASSKAQGPEKLFF,TGTGCCAGCAGCAAAGCCCAGGGGCCGGAAAAACTGTTTTTT
14,TRBJ2-1,TRBD1,TRBV18,.,CASSPDRTGVEQFF,TGTGCCAGCTCACCAGACCGAACAGGGGTTGAGCAGTTCTTC
15,TRBJ2-2,.,TRBV9,once,CASSVDHSPTGELFF,TGTGCCAGCAGCGTAGATCACAGCCCCACCGGGGAGCTGTTTTTT
13,TRBJ2-1,.,TRBV19,few,CASMEGTYNEQFF,TGTGCATCAATGGAGGGGACCTACAATGAGCAGTTCTTC
17,TRBJ2-1,TRBD2,TRBV19,.,CASSLRLAGGLSNEQFF,TGTGCCAGTAGTCTCCGACTAGCGGGGGGGCTAAGCAATGAGCAGTTCTTC
14,TRBJ2-2,TRBD1,TRBV7-3,.,CASSQGQGTGELFF,TGTGCCAGCAGCCAGGGACAGGGGACCGGGGAGCTGTTTTTT
14,TRBJ1-2,TRBD1,TRBV19,.,CASNLQGRNYGYTF,TGTGCCAGTAATTTACAGGGGCGGAACTATGGCTACACCTTC
14,TRBJ1-1,.,TRBV4-1,few,CASSQGPVNTEAFF,TGCGCCAGCAGCCAAGGCCCGGTGAACACTGAAGCTTTCTTT
14,TRBJ2-5,.,TRBV18,.,CASSQGHTQETQYF,TGTGCCAGCTCCCAGGGGCATACTCAAGAGACCCAGTACTTC
15,TRBJ1-2,.,TRBV5-1,once,CASSLAVQGMGGYTF,TGCGCCAGCAGCTTGGCCGTACAGGGAATGGGTGGCTACACCTTC
14,TRBJ2-5,.,TRBV7-9,.,CASSRFQGSETQYF,TGTGCCAGCAGTCGATTCCAGGGGAGCGAGACCCAGTACTTC
14,TRBJ2-3,TRBD2,TRBV9,few,CASGSGGRADTQYF,TGTGCCAGCGGTAGCGGGGGTAGGGCAGATACGCAGTATTTT
14,TRBJ2-7,TRBD1,TRBV7-2,few,CASSSRQGHYEQYF,TGTGCCAGCAGCTCCCGACAGGGCCACTACGAGCAGTACTTC
15,TRBJ1-2,TRBD1,TRBV11-2,.,CASMRNRGDFYGYTF,TGTGCCAGCATGAGGAACAGGGGTGACTTCTATGGCTACACCTTC
16,TRBJ2-1,.,TRBV6-1,.,CASSVPLAGNYNEQFF,TGTGCCAGCAGTGTCCCCTTAGCCGGGAACTACAATGAGCAGTTCTTC
14,TRBJ1-5,TRBD1,TRBV6-6,.,CASSARGQGQPQHF,TGTGCCAGCAGTGCCAGGGGGCAGGGTCAGCCCCAGCATTTT
14,TRBJ2-6,.,TRBV6-4,few,CASSEQAGANVLTF,TGTGCCAGCAGTGAACAGGCTGGGGCCAACGTCCTGACTTTC
14,TRBJ2-7,.,TRBV4-1,many,CASSQGQGGDEQYF,TGCGCCAGCAGCCAAGGACAGGGAGGCGACGAGCAGTACTTC
13,TRBJ1-5,TRBD1,TRBV30,few,CAYETGGNQPQHF,TGTGCCTACGAGACAGGGGGCAATCAGCCCCAGCATTTT
16,TRBJ2-1,.,TRBV4-2,.,CASSQVRRFSYNEQFF,TGTGCCAGCAGCCAAGTTCGGCGGTTCTCCTACAATGAGCAGTTCTTC
16,TRBJ2-3,TRBD2,TRBV7-2,.,CASSFPTLAGANTQYF,TGTGCCAGCAGCTTCCCCACACTAGCGGGGGCTAATACGCAGTATTTT
17,TRBJ2-6,TRBD1,TRBV7-8,.,CASSPGQGPSGANVLTF,TGTGCCAGCAGCCCCGGACAGGGCCCCTCTGGGGCCAACGTCCTGACTTTC
15,TRBJ1-2,TRBD1,TRBV5-1,.,CASSVGTGDNYGYTF,TGCGCCAGCAGCGTCGGGACAGGGGATAACTATGGCTACACCTTC
15,TRBJ1-5,.,TRBV7-9,.,CASSLGSGDNQPQHF,TGTGCCAGCAGCTTGGGGTCAGGGGACAATCAGCCCCAGCATTTT